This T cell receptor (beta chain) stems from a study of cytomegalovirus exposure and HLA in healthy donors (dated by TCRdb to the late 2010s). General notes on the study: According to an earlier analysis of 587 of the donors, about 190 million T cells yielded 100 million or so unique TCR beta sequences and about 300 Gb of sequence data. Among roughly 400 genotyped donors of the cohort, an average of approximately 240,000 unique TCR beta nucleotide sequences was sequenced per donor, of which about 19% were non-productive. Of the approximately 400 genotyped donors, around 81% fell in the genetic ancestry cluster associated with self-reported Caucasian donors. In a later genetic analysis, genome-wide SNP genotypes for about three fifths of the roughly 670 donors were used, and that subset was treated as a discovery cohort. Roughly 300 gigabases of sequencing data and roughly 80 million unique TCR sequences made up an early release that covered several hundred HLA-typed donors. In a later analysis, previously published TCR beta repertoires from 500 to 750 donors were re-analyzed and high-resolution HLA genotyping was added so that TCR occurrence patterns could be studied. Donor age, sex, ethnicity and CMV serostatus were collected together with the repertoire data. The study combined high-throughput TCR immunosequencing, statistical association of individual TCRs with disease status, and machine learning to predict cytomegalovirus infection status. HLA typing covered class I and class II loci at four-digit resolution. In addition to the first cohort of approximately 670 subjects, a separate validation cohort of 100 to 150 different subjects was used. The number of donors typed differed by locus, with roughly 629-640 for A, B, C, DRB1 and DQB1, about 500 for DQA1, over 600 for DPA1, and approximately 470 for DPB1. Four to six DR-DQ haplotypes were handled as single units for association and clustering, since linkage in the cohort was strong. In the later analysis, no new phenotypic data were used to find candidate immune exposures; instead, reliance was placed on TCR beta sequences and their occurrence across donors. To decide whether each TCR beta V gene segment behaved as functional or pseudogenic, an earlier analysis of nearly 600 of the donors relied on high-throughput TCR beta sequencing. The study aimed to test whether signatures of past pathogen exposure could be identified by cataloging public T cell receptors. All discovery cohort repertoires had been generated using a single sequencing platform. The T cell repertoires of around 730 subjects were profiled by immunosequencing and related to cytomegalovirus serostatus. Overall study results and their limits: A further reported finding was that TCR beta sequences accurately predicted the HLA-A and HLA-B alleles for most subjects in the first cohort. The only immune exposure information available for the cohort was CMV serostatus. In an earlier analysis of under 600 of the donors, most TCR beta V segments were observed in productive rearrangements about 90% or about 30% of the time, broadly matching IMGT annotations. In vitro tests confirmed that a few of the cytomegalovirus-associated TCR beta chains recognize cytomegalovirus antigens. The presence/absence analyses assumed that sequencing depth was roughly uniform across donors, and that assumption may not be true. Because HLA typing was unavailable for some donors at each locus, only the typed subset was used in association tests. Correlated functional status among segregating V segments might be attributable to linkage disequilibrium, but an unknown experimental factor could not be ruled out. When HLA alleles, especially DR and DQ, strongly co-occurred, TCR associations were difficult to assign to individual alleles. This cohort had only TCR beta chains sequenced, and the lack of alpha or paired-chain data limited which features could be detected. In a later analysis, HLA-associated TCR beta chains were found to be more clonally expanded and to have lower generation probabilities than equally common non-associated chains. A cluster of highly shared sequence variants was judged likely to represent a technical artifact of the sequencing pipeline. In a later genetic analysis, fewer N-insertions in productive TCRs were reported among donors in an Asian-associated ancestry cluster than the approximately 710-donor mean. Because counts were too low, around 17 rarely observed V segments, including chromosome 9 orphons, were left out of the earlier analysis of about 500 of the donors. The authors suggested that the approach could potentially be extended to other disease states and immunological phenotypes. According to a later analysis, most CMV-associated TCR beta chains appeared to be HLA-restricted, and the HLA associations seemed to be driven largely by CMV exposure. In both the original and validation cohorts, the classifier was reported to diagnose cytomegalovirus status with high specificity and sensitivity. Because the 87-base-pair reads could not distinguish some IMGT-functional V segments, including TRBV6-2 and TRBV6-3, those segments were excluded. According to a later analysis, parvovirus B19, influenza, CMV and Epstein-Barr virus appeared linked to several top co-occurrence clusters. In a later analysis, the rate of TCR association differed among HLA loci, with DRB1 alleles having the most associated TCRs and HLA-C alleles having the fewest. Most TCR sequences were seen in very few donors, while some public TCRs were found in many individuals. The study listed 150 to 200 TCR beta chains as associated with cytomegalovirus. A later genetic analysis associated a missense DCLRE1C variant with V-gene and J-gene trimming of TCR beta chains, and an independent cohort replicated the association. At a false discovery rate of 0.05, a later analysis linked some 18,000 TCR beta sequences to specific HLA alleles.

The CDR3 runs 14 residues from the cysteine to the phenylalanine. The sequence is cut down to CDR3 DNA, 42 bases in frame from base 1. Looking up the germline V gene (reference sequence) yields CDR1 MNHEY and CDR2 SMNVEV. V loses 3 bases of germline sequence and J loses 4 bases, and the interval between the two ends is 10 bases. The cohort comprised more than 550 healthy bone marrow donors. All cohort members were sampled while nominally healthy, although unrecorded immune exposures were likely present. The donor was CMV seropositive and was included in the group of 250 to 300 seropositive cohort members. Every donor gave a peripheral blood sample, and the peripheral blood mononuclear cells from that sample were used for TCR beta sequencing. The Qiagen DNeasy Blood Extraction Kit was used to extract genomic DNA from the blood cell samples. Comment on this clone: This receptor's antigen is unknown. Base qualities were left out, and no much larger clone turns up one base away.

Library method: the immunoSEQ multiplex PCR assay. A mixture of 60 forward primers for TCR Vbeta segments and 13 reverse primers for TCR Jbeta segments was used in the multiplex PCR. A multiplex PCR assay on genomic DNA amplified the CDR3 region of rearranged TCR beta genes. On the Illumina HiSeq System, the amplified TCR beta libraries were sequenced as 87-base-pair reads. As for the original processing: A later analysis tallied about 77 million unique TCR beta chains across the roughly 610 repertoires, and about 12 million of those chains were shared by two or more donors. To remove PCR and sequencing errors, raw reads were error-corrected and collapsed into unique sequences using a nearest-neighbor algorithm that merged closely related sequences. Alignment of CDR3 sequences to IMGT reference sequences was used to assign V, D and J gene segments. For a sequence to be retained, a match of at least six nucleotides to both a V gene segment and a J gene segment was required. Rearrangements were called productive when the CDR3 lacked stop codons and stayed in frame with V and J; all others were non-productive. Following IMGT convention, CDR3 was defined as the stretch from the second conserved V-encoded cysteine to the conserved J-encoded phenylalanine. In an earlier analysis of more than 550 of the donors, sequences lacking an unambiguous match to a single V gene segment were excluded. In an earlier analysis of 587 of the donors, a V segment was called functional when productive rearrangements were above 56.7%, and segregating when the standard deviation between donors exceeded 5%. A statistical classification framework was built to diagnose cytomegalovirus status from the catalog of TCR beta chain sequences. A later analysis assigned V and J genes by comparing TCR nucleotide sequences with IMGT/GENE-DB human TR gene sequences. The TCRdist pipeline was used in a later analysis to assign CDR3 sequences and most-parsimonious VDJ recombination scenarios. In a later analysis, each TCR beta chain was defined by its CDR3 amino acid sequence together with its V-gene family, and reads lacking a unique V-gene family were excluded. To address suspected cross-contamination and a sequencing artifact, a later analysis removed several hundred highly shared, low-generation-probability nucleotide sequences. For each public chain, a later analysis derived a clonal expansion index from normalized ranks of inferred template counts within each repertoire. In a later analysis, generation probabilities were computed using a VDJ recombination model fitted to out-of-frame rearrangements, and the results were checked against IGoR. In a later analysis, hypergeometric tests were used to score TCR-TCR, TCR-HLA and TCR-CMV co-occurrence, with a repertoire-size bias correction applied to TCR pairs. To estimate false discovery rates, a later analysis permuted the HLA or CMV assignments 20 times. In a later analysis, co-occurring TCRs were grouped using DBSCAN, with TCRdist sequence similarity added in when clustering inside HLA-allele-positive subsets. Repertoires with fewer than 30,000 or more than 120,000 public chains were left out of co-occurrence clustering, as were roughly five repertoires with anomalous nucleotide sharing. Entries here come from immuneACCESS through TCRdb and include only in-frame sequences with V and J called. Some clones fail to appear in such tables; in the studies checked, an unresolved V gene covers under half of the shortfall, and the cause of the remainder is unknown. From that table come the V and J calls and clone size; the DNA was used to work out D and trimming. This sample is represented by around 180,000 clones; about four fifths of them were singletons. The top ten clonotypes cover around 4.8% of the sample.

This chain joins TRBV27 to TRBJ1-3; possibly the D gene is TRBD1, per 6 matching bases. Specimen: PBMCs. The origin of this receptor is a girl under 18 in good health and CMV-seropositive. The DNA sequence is TGTGCCAGCAGTTTTTCAGGGGCGGGAAACACCATATATTTT. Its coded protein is CASSFSGAGNTIYF.